Listed below are T cell receptor beta chains from one sample, sequenced in a study of Graves' ophthalmopathy and Graves' hyperthyroidism. TCRdb processed the multiplex PCR reads anew with MiXCR; each CDR3 protein has one entry. The table has 150,000 to 200,000 distinct CDR3 sequences, 30% to 45% seen once. Sequenced sample: peripheral blood. The receptor source for this set is a man under 40 with Graves' ophthalmopathy. Each CDR3 is given with its conserved first and last residue. A D gene is named only where the DNA matches it firmly. Only part of the rows carry a size: once, few, many, or a class if the clone is expanded.

J: TRBJ2-7
D: TRBD1
V: TRBV6-1
size: few
DNA: TGTGCCAGCAGTAAAACGGGACAGGGACCCTACGAGCAGTACTTC
CDR3: CASSKTGQGPYEQYF

J: TRBJ2-5
D: TRBD1
V: TRBV7-3
size: NA
DNA: TGTGCCAGCAGCCGAGGGACAGGACGGGAGACCCAGTACTTC
CDR3: CASSRGTGRETQYF

J: TRBJ2-7
D: TRBD2
V: TRBV12-3/TRBV12-4
size: many
DNA: TGTGCCAGCAGTCCGACAGGACTAGCGGGAGGGTACGAGCAGTACTTC
CDR3: CASSPTGLAGGYEQYF

J: TRBJ1-1
D: TRBD1
V: TRBV6-4
size: NA
DNA: TGTGCCAGCAGTTCTTCAGGGGGCGAGTACACTGAAGCTTTCTTT
CDR3: CASSSSGGEYTEAFF

J: TRBJ1-2
D: NA
V: TRBV24-1
size: few
DNA: TGTGCCACCAGTGATTTGATGGGGACGGGCTACACCTTC
CDR3: CATSDLMGTGYTF

J: TRBJ2-7
D: TRBD1
V: TRBV11-1
size: NA
DNA: TGTGCCACCGAGACAGGGCCAGGGCTAACGGGGGAGCAGTACTTC
CDR3: CATETGPGLTGEQYF

J: TRBJ1-1
D: NA
V: TRBV30
size: many
DNA: TGTGCCTACGCAAGAATGAGCACTGAAGCTTTCTTT
CDR3: CAYARMSTEAFF

J: TRBJ2-5
D: NA
V: TRBV11-2
size: many
DNA: TGTGCCAGCAGCTTACTGGAGTGGGGGGAGACCCAGTACTTC
CDR3: CASSLLEWGETQYF

J: TRBJ1-1
D: NA
V: TRBV27
size: NA
DNA: TGTGCCAGCAGTTTAGCCATCGTGAACACTGAAGCTTTCTTT
CDR3: CASSLAIVNTEAFF

J: TRBJ1-5
D: NA
V: TRBV12-3/TRBV12-4
size: many
DNA: TGTGCCAGCAGTTTAGGGGCTGGTACCTCCTTTGGCAATCAGCCCCAGCATTTT
CDR3: CASSLGAGTSFGNQPQHF

J: TRBJ2-2
D: TRBD1
V: TRBV11-2
size: many
DNA: TGTGCCAGCAGCGATAGACAGGGTTTGGGCACCGGGGAGCTGTTTTTT
CDR3: CASSDRQGLGTGELFF

J: TRBJ1-1
D: NA
V: TRBV6-1
size: NA
DNA: TGTGCCAGCAGGATTCAGGGGCGCACTGAAGCTTTCTTT
CDR3: CASRIQGRTEAFF

J: TRBJ2-7
D: NA
V: TRBV6-1
size: NA
DNA: TGTGCCAGCAACAGCGGGTCCTCCTACGAGCAGTACTTC
CDR3: CASNSGSSYEQYF

J: TRBJ2-7
D: TRBD2
V: TRBV7-2
size: NA
DNA: TGTGCCAGCAGCCCCGGGGGGACTCGTGAGCAGTACTTC
CDR3: CASSPGGTREQYF